The entry below describes one T cell receptor beta chain. Produced via immunoSEQ multiplex PCR; TCRdb's table is partial and in-frame only. The sample contains about 34,000 clones, 77% of which appear only once. The data belong to a study of blood T cell repertoires in COVID-19. Whole-study context: Samples representing acute and convalescent COVID-19 were sourced from the United States, Italy and Spain. From T cells, B-cell-depleted T cells, or PBMCs came the material, which was cDNA or gDNA.

The sample comprised peripheral blood. The sequence came from a human donor in a cohort sampled during active COVID-19.

The CDR3 region has the DNA TGTGCCAGCAGTGAAGATCCGGGAACTGGAAACACCATATATTTT. It encodes CASSEDPGTGNTIYF. The V and J genes are TRBV6-1 and TRBJ1-3, with no clear D. Germline-derived CDR1 and CDR2 are MNHNS and SASEGT. V lost 1 base and J 2 bases, leaving 9 bases between the germline ends. This CDR3 is 15 amino acids long.